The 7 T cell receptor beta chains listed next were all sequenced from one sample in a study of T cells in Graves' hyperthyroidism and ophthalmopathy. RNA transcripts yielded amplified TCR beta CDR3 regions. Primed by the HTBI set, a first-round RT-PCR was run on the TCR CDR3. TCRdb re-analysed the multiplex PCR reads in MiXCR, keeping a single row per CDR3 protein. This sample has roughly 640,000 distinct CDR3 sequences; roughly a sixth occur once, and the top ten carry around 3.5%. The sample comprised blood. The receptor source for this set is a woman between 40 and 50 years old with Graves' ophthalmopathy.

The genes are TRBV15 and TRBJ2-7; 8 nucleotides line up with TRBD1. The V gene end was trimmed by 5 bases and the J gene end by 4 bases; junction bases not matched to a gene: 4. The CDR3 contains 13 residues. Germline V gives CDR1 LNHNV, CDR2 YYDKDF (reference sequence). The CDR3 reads CATSQDRVYEQYF. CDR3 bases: TGTGCCACCAGCCAGGACAGGGTTTACGAGCAGTACTTC.

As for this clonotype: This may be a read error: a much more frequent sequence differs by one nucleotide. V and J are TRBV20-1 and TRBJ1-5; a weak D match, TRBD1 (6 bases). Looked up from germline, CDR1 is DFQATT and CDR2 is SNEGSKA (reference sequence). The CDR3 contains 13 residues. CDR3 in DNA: TGCAATGCTACAAGACAGGGCAATCAGCCCCAGCATTTT. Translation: CNATRQGNQPQHF.

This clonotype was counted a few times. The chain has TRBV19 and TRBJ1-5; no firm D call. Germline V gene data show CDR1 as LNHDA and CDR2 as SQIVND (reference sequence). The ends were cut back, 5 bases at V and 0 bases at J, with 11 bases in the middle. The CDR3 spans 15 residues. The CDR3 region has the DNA TGTGCCAGTAGTGCCGCCCAATATAGCAATCAGCCCCAGCATTTT. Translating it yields CASSAAQYSNQPQHF.

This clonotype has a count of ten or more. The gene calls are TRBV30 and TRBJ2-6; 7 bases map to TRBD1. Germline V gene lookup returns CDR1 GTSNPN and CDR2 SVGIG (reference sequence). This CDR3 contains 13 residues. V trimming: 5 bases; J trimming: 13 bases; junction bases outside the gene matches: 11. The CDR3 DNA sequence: TGTGCCTGGGATCCGGGACAGCCGACTGTCCTGACTTTC. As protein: CAWDPGQPTVLTF. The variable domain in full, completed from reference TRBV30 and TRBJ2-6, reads SQTIHQWPATLVQPVGSPLSLECTVEGTSNPNLYWYRQAAGRGLQLLFYSVGIGQISSEVPQNLSASRPQDRQFILSSKKLLLSDSGFYLCAWDPGQPTVLTFGAGSRLTVL.

CDR3 DNA sequence: TGTGCCAGCGGGGGGGGGGCTCGTGGCACCGGGGAGCTGTTTTTT. This sequence encodes CASGGGARGTGELFF. The chain employs TRBV2 and TRBJ2-2; a weak D match, TRBD2 (7 bases). Trimming took 8 bases from V and 4 from J, leaving 17 bases between them. Germline V gene data show CDR1 as SNHLY and CDR2 as FYNNEI. The CDR3 sequence is 15 residues long. The full variable domain, in which reference TRBV2 and TRBJ2-2 provide the parts outside the CDR3, is EPEVTQTPSHQVTQMGQEVILRCVPISNHLYFYWYRQILGQKVEFLVSFYNNEISEKSEIFDDQFSVERPDGSNFTLKIRSTKLEDSAMYFCASGGGARGTGELFFGEGSRLTVL.

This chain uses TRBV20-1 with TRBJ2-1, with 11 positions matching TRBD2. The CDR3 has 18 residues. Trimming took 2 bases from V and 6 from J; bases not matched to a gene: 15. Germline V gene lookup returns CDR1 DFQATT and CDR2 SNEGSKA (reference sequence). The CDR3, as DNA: TGCAGTGCTAGATCACTAGCGGGAGATGTGATTTTTCGCAATGAGCAGTTCTTC. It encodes CSARSLAGDVIFRNEQFF.

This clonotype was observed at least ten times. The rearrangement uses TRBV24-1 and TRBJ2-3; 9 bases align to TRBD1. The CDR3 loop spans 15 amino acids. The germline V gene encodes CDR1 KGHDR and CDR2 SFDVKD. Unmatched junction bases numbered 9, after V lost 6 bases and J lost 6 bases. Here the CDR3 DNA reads TGTGCCACCAGTTTGCCCGGGACAGGGAGGGATACGCAGTATTTT. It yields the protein CATSLPGTGRDTQYF.